Listed below are T cell receptor beta chains from one sample, sequenced in a study of blood T cell repertoires in COVID-19. TCRdb's copy holds only in-frame clones and misses some; the assay was immunoSEQ multiplex PCR. The sample gives 250,000 to 300,000 clones, roughly 90% of which show up once; about 11% is in the top ten. The sample taken for sequencing was peripheral blood. The receptors come from a woman aged 25 to 39 with COVID-19, enrolled during active disease. CDR3s include the opening cysteine and the closing phenylalanine or tryptophan. D genes are given only for firm matches.

TRBD1	TRBV9	TRBJ1-4	CASSAEDRGWDEKLFF	TGTGCCAGCAGCGCAGAGGACAGGGGGTGGGATGAAAAACTGTTTTTT
TRBD2	TRBV6-1	TRBJ2-7	CASSEWGRASRNEQYF	TGTGCCAGCAGTGAATGGGGGAGGGCCTCTCGAAACGAGCAGTACTTC
-	TRBV4-1	TRBJ1-5	CASSRGTSNQPQHF	TGCGCCAGCAGCCGAGGAACTAGCAATCAGCCCCAGCATTTT
-	TRBV4-1	TRBJ1-1	CASSQEWRVTEAFF	TGCGCCAGCAGCCAAGAATGGAGGGTTACTGAAGCTTTCTTT
TRBD2	TRBV28	TRBJ2-7	CASSTGTSGLSYEQYF	TGTGCCAGCAGCACAGGGACTAGCGGATTATCCTACGAGCAGTACTTC
TRBD1	TRBV6-5	TRBJ2-5	CASSYAGTGRGKTQYF	TGTGCCAGCAGTTACGCCGGGACAGGGAGAGGAAAGACCCAGTACTTC
TRBD1	TRBV3-1/TRBV3-2	TRBJ2-7	CASSHPSGTGYGEQYF	TGTGCCAGCAGCCATCCGTCCGGGACAGGATACGGCGAGCAGTACTTC
-	TRBV3-1/TRBV3-2	TRBJ2-7	CASSRAGQSYEQYF	TGTGCCAGCAGCCGCGCAGGACAATCCTACGAGCAGTACTTC
-	TRBV20-1	TRBJ2-1	CSGEVHNEQFF	TGCAGTGGGGAGGTTCACAATGAGCAGTTCTTC
TRBD1	TRBV11-2	TRBJ1-6	CASSLDPRGSSPLHF	TGTGCCAGCAGCTTAGACCCCAGGGGGAGTTCACCCCTCCACTTT
TRBD2	TRBV5-1	TRBJ2-2	CASRAQREALIGGGELFF	TGCGCCAGCAGGGCCCAGCGGGAGGCCCTAATCGGGGGCGGGGAGCTGTTTTTT
TRBD2	TRBV30	TRBJ2-1	CAWSVAVAGGRSYNEQFF	TGTGCCTGGAGTGTCGCGGTAGCGGGAGGCCGCTCCTACAATGAGCAGTTCTTC
-	TRBV5-1	TRBJ2-3	CASSLGGITDTQYF	TGCGCCAGCAGCTTGGGTGGCATCACAGATACGCAGTATTTT
-	TRBV15	TRBJ2-6	CATSRGSAGANVLTF	TGTGCCACCAGCAGAGGGTCGGCTGGGGCCAACGTCCTGACTTTC